This TCR beta chain was captured in a study of T cell responses to AZD1222 COVID-19 vaccine. The CDR3 totals 14 residues. With 5 bases removed from V and 0 bases from J, the gap between germline ends came to 8 bases. CDR1 is SEHNR and CDR2 is FQNEAQ in the germline V gene (reference sequence). Clones were read by immunoSEQ multiplex PCR, and TCRdb kept only the in-frame ones, dropping some. The sample shows 140,000 to 150,000 clones, more than 85% of them seen only once. Findings and limits, study-wide: Baseline seropositivity occurred in only six or seven AZD1222 recipients.

A note on this clone: Its cognate antigen is unknown.

The chain joins TRBV7-9 to TRBJ2-1; D may be TRBD2 (5 bases). The sample here was peripheral blood, taken on day 0 of AZD1222 vaccination. This clonotype was sampled from an adult in good health. Written as DNA, the CDR3 is TGTGCCAGCAGCCGAGGGAGCTCCTACAATGAGCAGTTCTTC. It is translated as CASSRGSSYNEQFF. The whole variable domain, remainder taken from reference TRBV7-9 and TRBJ2-1, is DTGVSQNPRHKITKRGQNVTFRCDPISEHNRLYWYRQTLGQGPEFLTYFQNEAQLEKSRLLSDRFSAERPKGSFSTLEIQRTEQGDSAMYLCASSRGSSYNEQFFGPGTRLTVL.